This T cell receptor beta chain was identified during a study of CXCR3-negative and CXCR3-positive naive CD8 T cells. Study conclusions and caveats: TRB CDR3 properties were used to infer TCR strength, and surface CD5 was comparable between naive subsets. Researchers report that CXCR3-positive naive cells carry more hydrophobic TRB CDR3s than CXCR3-negative naive cells.

This CDR3 has 15 residues. Germline CDR1 and CDR2: LGHNA and YSLEER. UMI labels and 5' RACE were used to prepare the TRB cDNA libraries. From the 5' RACE reads, TCRdb lists one entry per CDR3 protein and no DNA. This sample's clone table lists 55,000 to 65,000 distinct CDR3 sequences. As regards this clonotype: The antigen remains unidentified.

The rearrangement links TRBV4-3 to TRBJ1-1; no DNA is available, so the TRBD1 call from TCRdb remains unchecked. This TCR was sampled from a human donor in good health. Some clones in this sample may be carry-over from other donors' samples. Specimen: naive CXCR3- CD8+ T cells from blood. Subset indicated: CD45RO-CCR7+CD27+CD95- naive CD8+ T cells lacking CXCR3 (TNR3-). The CDR3 sequence is CASSQDGGDWTEAFF.